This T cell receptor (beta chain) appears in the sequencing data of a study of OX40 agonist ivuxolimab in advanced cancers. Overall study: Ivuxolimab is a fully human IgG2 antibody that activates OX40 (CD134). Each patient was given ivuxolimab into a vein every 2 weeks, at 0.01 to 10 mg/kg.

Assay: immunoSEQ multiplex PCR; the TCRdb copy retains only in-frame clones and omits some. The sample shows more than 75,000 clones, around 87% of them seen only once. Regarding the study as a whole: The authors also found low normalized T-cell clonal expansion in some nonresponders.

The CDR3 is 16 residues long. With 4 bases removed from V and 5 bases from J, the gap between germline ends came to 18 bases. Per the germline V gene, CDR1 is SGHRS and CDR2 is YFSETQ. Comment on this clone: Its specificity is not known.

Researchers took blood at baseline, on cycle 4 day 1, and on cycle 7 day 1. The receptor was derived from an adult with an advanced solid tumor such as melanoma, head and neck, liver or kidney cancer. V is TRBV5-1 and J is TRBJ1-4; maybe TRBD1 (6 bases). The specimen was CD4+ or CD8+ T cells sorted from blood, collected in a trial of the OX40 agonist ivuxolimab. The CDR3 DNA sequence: TGCGCCAGCAGCCCCATGGGGGGCAGGCCGAATGAAAAACTGTTTTTT. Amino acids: CASSPMGGRPNEKLFF.